These 21 T cell receptor beta chains originate from one sample sequenced in a study of siplizumab effects on memory and regulatory T cells. The repertoire was sequenced with immunoSEQ multiplex PCR; TCRdb's copy has only in-frame clones and lacks some. The sample lists about 100,000 clones; about 94% were seen once. The sequencing sample was made of non-Treg CD4+ T cells sorted from blood. These receptors were obtained from a human donor in good health.

The chain employs TRBV10-2 and TRBJ1-1; the match to TRBD1 covers 7 bases. The length of the CDR3 is 14 residues. V shed 3 bases and J 1 base; nucleotides not matched to a gene: 2. Germline CDR1 reads WSHSY; CDR2 reads SAAADI. This CDR3 is CASSDRQGNTEAFF. DNA of the CDR3: TGCGCCAGCAGTGACCGACAGGGGAACACTGAAGCTTTCTTT.

This chain connects TRBV4-1 to TRBJ2-3; D remains unclear. From germline, CDR1 is MGHRA and CDR2 YSYEKL. This CDR3 comprises 14 residues. V was clipped by 0 bases and J by 2 bases, with 6 bases between them. CDR3 DNA sequence: TGCGCCAGCAGCCAAGATAACCCCACAGATACGCAGTATTTT. It yields the protein CASSQDNPTDTQYF.

J is TRBJ1-1 and V is TRBV6-1; 7 bases fit TRBD1. Trimming at V came to 6 bases and at J to 3 bases, leaving 7 bases not matched to a gene. Per germline, CDR1 MNHNS and CDR2 SASEGT. The CDR3 covers 14 residues. The CDR3 coding sequence is TGTGCCAGCAGACCGACAGGGCGTGACACTGAAGCTTTCTTT. This codes for CASRPTGRDTEAFF.

The V call is TRBV7-3, the J call TRBJ2-1, with 11 positions matching TRBD2. CDR3 length equals 14 residues. The ends lost 5 bases at V and 7 bases at J; junction bases unmatched: 4. From germline, CDR1 is SGHTA and CDR2 FQGTGA. Here the CDR3 reads CASSPTSGRNEQFF. For the CDR3, the DNA is TGTGCCAGCAGCCCCACTAGCGGGAGAAATGAGCAGTTCTTC.

The table lists this clone with a count of one. The chain carries TRBV6-5 and TRBJ1-2; D not certain. The CDR3 consists of 13 residues. Germline CDR1 is MNHEY and CDR2 is SVGAGI. Trimming left V 5 bases short and J 4 bases short, with 11 bases between. CDR3 bases: TGTGCCAGCAGTCGTGGGCGCATCTATGGCTACACCTTC. This gives the protein CASSRGRIYGYTF.

This chain connects TRBV10-1 to TRBJ2-3; no definite D call. There are 14 residues in the CDR3. Germline lookup yields CDR1 WNHNN and CDR2 SYGVQD (reference sequence). Trimming pared 7 bases from V and 2 bases from J, leaving 13 bases between. The CDR3 sequence is CASIIRRPTDTQYF. The CDR3, as DNA: TGCGCCAGCATAATCCGGAGACCCACAGATACGCAGTATTTT.

The J gene is TRBJ1-2, the V gene TRBV9; 10 nucleotides align to TRBD1. Germline CDR1 and CDR2: SGDLS and YYNGEE. This CDR3 has 14 residues. V shed 3 bases, J shed 7 bases, and the junction held 6 bases outside the gene matches. CDR3 in amino acids: CASSADRGTAGYTF. In DNA form, the CDR3 reads TGTGCCAGCAGCGCGGACAGGGGGACAGCTGGCTACACCTTC.

The V and J genes are TRBV5-1 and TRBJ2-1, with TRBD2 matching 7 bases. Trimming took 5 bases from V and 3 from J; bases not matched to a gene: 8. Per germline, CDR1 SGHRS and CDR2 YFSETQ. The CDR3 length is 15 residues. DNA of the CDR3: TGCGCCAGCAGACGGAGCGGGAACGGCTACAATGAGCAGTTCTTC. This sequence encodes CASRRSGNGYNEQFF.

The count of this clone is one. V usage is TRBV5-1 and J usage is TRBJ2-1, with D possibly called TRBD1 or TRBD2 (5 bases each). This CDR3 is 13 amino acids long. Germline values: CDR1 SGHRS, CDR2 YFSETQ. The V end was cut by 4 bases, the J end by 4 bases, with 9 bases between. The CDR3 loop reads CASSEGKYNEQFF. The CDR3, as DNA: TGCGCCAGCAGCGAGGGGAAGTACAATGAGCAGTTCTTC.

This sequence joins TRBV18 and TRBJ2-6; 9 bases fit TRBD1. The CDR3 extends over 17 amino acids. Germline V lookup: CDR1 KGHSH, CDR2 LQKENI. The ends lost 6 bases at V and 3 bases at J; junction bases unmatched: 9. Here the CDR3 reads CASSASGQGGGANVLTF. The CDR3 DNA sequence: TGTGCCAGCTCGGCCTCGGGACAGGGAGGTGGGGCCAACGTCCTGACTTTC.

The rearrangement joins TRBV10-3 to TRBJ1-1, with D hard to call. There are 13 residues in the CDR3. V lost 6 bases to trimming and J lost 1 base, with 9 bases between them. The germline V gene has CDR1 ENHRY and CDR2 SYGVKD. CDR3 sequence (DNA): TGTGCCATCAGCCCAGACGGGAACACTGAAGCTTTCTTT. Translated: CAISPDGNTEAFF.

The chain has TRBV28 and TRBJ1-2; D is possibly TRBD1 (6 bases). The germline gives CDR1 MDHEN, CDR2 SYDVKM. V lost 2 bases and J 2 bases, leaving 12 bases between the germline ends. CDR3 size: 15 residues. Written as DNA, the CDR3 is TGTGCCAGCAGTTTAAGGGGGGCGCGAAACTATGGCTACACCTTC. As protein: CASSLRGARNYGYTF.

The CDR3 coding sequence is TGTGCCATCAGTGGCTACAGCCCCGGGTACGAGCAGTACTTC. Translating gives CAISGYSPGYEQYF. V is TRBV10-3 and J is TRBJ2-7; no clear D gene. Germline assignment: CDR1 ENHRY and CDR2 SYGVKD. This CDR3 spans 14 amino acids. The V end lost 4 bases, the J end lost 4 bases, and 14 bases lay between the germline ends.

The chain has TRBV5-6 and TRBJ1-5; D remains ambiguous. This CDR3 is 13 amino acids long. V lost 1 base and J 4 bases, leaving 6 bases between the germline ends. Germline CDR1 reads SGHDT; CDR2 reads YYEEEE. The CDR3 DNA sequence: TGTGCCAGCAGCTTGTGGCAAAATCAGCCCCAGCATTTT. Translating it yields CASSLWQNQPQHF.

The rearrangement uses TRBV9 and TRBJ1-5, with D possibly matching TRBD1 (6 bases). Trimming left V 4 bases short and J 3 bases short, with 14 bases between. CDR3 length equals 15 residues. The germline V gene encodes CDR1 SGDLS and CDR2 YYNGEE. The CDR3 DNA reads TGTGCCAGCAGCTCCACGGACAGAGACAATCAGCCCCAGCATTTT. It yields the protein CASSSTDRDNQPQHF.

The V and J genes are TRBV5-4 and TRBJ2-2; the D is unclear. Germline CDR1 is SGHNT and CDR2 is YYREEE (reference sequence). The CDR3 totals 14 residues. Trimming removed 1 base at V and 3 bases at J, with 7 bases between. In DNA form, the CDR3 reads TGTGCCAGCAGCTTGACAGACTACACCGGGGAGCTGTTTTTT. Residues: CASSLTDYTGELFF. Based on the CDR3 plus reference TRBV5-4 and TRBJ2-2, the full variable domain is ETGVTQSPTHLIKTRGQQVTLRCSSQSGHNTVSWYQQALGQGPQFIFQYYREEENGRGNFPPRFSGLQFPNYSSELNVNALELDDSALYLCASSLTDYTGELFFGEGSRLTVL.

V and J are TRBV5-1 and TRBJ1-4; weak D call: TRBD1 (6 bases). Germline loops: CDR1 SGHRS, CDR2 YFSETQ. The CDR3 consists of 13 residues. Deletions cut 4 bases from V and 4 bases from J, with 8 bases between. DNA for the CDR3: TGCGCCAGCAGCGGACAGAGTAATGAAAAACTGTTTTTT. As protein: CASSGQSNEKLFF.

This chain joins TRBV2 and TRBJ2-2, with 7 bases matching TRBD1. The germline CDR1 and CDR2 sequences are SNHLY and FYNNEI. This CDR3 region has 14 residues. J lost 2 bases, V lost 8 bases, and 5 bases had no gene match. The CDR3 protein is CASQGTDNTGELFF. The CDR3 DNA reads TGTGCCAGCCAAGGGACAGACAACACCGGGGAGCTGTTTTTT.

The chain uses TRBV28 and TRBJ1-1; weak D call: TRBD1 (6 bases). The V end was cut by 5 bases, the J end by 0 bases, with 22 bases between. Germline values: CDR1 MDHEN, CDR2 SYDVKM. The length of the CDR3 is 18 residues. Here the CDR3 reads CASSPWTDTIYMNTEAFF. DNA of the CDR3: TGTGCCAGCAGTCCGTGGACAGATACTATATACATGAACACTGAAGCTTTCTTT.

The V gene is TRBV28, the J gene TRBJ2-2; D might be TRBD2 (5 bases). V was shortened by 6 bases and J by 0 bases, with 14 bases between the two germline ends. Germline V CDR1 and CDR2: MDHEN, SYDVKM. The CDR3 consists of 16 residues. The CDR3 here is CASRWTSPTNTGELFF. The CDR3 region has the DNA TGTGCCAGCAGGTGGACTTCGCCTACGAACACCGGGGAGCTGTTTTTT.

The chain recombines TRBV5-1 with TRBJ2-1, with 8 nucleotides matching TRBD1. This CDR3 has 15 residues. The V segment lost 0 bases and the J segment 8 bases; nucleotides outside the gene matches: 7. Germline CDR1 reads SGHRS; CDR2 reads YFSETQ. CDR3 sequence reads: CASSLASGGLDEQFF. The CDR3 region has the DNA TGCGCCAGCAGCTTGGCCTCAGGGGGCTTGGATGAGCAGTTCTTC.